These 7 T cell receptor beta chains were all obtained from the same sample, sequenced in a study of blood T cells in healthy people across ages. Primers used in a second PCR of roughly 6 to 12 cycles were a sample-barcoded 5' primer and a J-beta primer mix. Each CDR3 protein gets one entry after TCRdb re-called the 5' RACE reads with MiXCR. The table shows around 1.5 million distinct CDR3 sequences, with 55% to 75% occurring only once. Sequencing was done on a sample of blood. The origin of the receptors is a man between 18 and 29 years old in good health.

The chain has TRBV29-1 and TRBJ2-1; D is undetermined. Germline V gene sequence: CDR1 SQVTM, CDR2 ANQGSEA. This CDR3 is 17 amino acids long. The V gene lost 1 base and the J gene lost 0 bases, with 16 bases spanning the gap. The DNA for the CDR3 is TGCAGCGTTGAAGCCCTACCGGGTTCAAGCTCCTACAATGAGCAGTTCTTC. Translated, it gives CSVEALPGSSSYNEQFF.

This clonotype was recorded a few times. The chain recombines TRBV13 with TRBJ2-5; D ambiguous. V was clipped by 2 bases and J by 7 bases, with 5 bases between them. Per germline, CDR1 PRHDT and CDR2 FYEKMQ (reference sequence). This CDR3 region has 11 residues. The CDR3 protein is CASSLLATQYF. CDR3 coding DNA: TGTGCCAGCAGCTTATTGGCGACCCAGTACTTC.

The chain is built from TRBV20-1 and TRBJ2-3, with 8 bases fitting TRBD1. Germline V gives CDR1 DFQATT, CDR2 SNEGSKA (reference sequence). The CDR3 totals 14 residues. Germline trimming cut 2 bases from V and 6 bases from J; bases unmatched to any gene: 7. The CDR3 nucleotides are TGCAGTGCTAGAAGCGGAAGACAGGGGGATACGCAGTATTTT. This translates into CSARSGRQGDTQYF.

The chain couples TRBV7-9 to TRBJ2-1; 10 bases are shared with TRBD2. Germline CDR1 SEHNR, CDR2 FQNEAQ (reference sequence). CDR3 length: 17 residues. V dropped 6 bases and J dropped 8; count of bases not matched to a gene: 16. The CDR3 DNA reads TGTGCCAGCAGGTCACCGGACCTAGCGGGAGTGGGTGATGAGCAGTTCTTC. It codes for CASRSPDLAGVGDEQFF.

This clonotype has more than one count but fewer than ten. V is TRBV12-3 or TRBV12-4 and J is TRBJ2-5, with D possibly TRBD2 on 5 matching bases. Trimming took off 1 base at V and 4 bases at J, with 7 bases between the two ends. The length of the CDR3 is 13 residues. This chain's CDR3 is CASSLGGIETQYF. The CDR3 DNA sequence: TGTGCCAGCAGTTTAGGAGGGATAGAGACCCAGTACTTC.

The chain joins TRBV20-1 to TRBJ1-6; D unresolved. The CDR3 has 13 residues. The V end was cut by 1 base, the J end by 6 bases, with 7 bases between. Germline CDR1 is DFQATT and CDR2 is SNEGSKA (reference sequence). In DNA form, the CDR3 reads TGCAGTGCTAGAGGATCAGTTAATTCACCCCTCCACTTT. It is translated as CSARGSVNSPLHF.

The sample holds a few counts of this clonotype. The chain uses TRBV20-1 and TRBJ2-7; the match to TRBD2 covers 9 bases. Germline CDR1 and CDR2: DFQATT and SNEGSKA (reference sequence). The CDR3 has 14 residues. The V gene end was trimmed by 2 bases and the J gene end by 3 bases; junction bases not matched to a gene: 5. The DNA for the CDR3 is TGCAGTGCTAGAACGCGGGGGGGCCTCTACGAGCAGTACTTC. This sequence encodes CSARTRGGLYEQYF.